This TCR beta chain is from a study of control samples from healthy donors and cancer patients (dated by TCRdb to 2018 to 2021). Worth noting for this clone: The target of this receptor is not known. There are no base qualities to consult, and no much larger clone falls within one base.

The protocol used for the library was the immunoSEQ multiplex PCR assay. In TCRdb, the immuneACCESS table is reduced to in-frame sequences with V and J assigned. These tables do not hold every clone; where another copy was compared, an unresolved V gene accounts for under half, and the others remain unexplained. The sample table records 50,000 to 65,000 clones; about 91% of these occur just once. About 0.91% of the sample lies in the top ten. Material: PBMCs. The receptor's source is a man aged 30 to 45 with colorectal cancer.

Here the CDR3 is given as CAISDLSGTGYEKLFF. The sequenced DNA is TGTGCCATCAGTGACCTCTCCGGGACAGGGTATGAAAAACTGTTTTTT. The sequence links TRBV10-3 to TRBJ1-4, with 9 central nucleotides matching TRBD1. The CDR3 sequence holds 16 residues, the cysteine and phenylalanine included. Solely the CDR3 DNA is kept, with 48 bases framed from the first base. The germline V gene specifies ENHRY as CDR1 and SYGVKD as CDR2. V has 3 bases trimmed and J has 6 bases trimmed; junction bases matching no gene number 8.